This T cell receptor beta chain was documented in a study of cytomegalovirus exposure and HLA in healthy donors (dated by TCRdb to the late 2010s). General notes on the study: The 500 to 800 repertoires of the first cohort and the 120 validation repertoires were produced on the same platform, according to a later analysis. The aim of the study was to test whether cataloging public T cell receptors could identify signatures of past pathogen exposure. In addition to the first cohort of 650 to 750 subjects, a separate validation cohort of under 150 different subjects was used. The study combined high-throughput TCR immunosequencing, statistical association of individual TCRs with disease status, and machine learning to predict cytomegalovirus infection status. General conclusions and limits of the study: In both the original and validation cohorts, the classifier was reported to diagnose cytomegalovirus status with high specificity and sensitivity. The authors suggested that the approach could potentially be generalized to other disease states and immunological phenotypes. Most TCR sequences were seen in very few donors, while some public TCRs were found in many individuals. All 120 or so repertoires were used to score co-occurrence in the validation cohort in a later analysis, because that analysis had no HLA typing for the cohort. The study listed 150 to 200 TCR beta chains as associated with cytomegalovirus. A later analysis found that TCRs clustered in the first cohort also tended to co-occur in the 120 validation repertoires, with 94% of cluster scores above 0. In vitro tests confirmed that a few of the cytomegalovirus-associated TCR beta chains recognize cytomegalovirus antigens.

V trim: 2 bases; J trim: 5 bases; unmatched bases: 8. The germline V gene encodes CDR1 MNHEY and CDR2 SVGAGI. From its cysteine to its phenylalanine, the CDR3 spans 16 amino acids. The DNA shown is the 48-base CDR3, in frame from base 1. The donors belonged to the validation cohort of around 130 subjects, which was separate from the approximately 700-subject first cohort. Comments on this clone: Its antigen target is currently unknown. No base qualities exist here, and no much larger clone lies one base off it.

Receptor amplification or capture employed the immunoSEQ multiplex PCR assay. Under the source paper's analysis protocol: A statistical classification framework was built to diagnose cytomegalovirus status from the catalog of TCR beta chain sequences. This immuneACCESS table, as held by TCRdb, lists in-frame sequences with V and J called but not all clones. Of the missing ones, under half trace to an unresolved V gene in checked studies; the others have no known cause. The V and J calls and clone size are taken from that table; D and trimming were inferred from the DNA. The sample yields around 55,000 clones; approximately 90% were counted once. Approximately 3% of the sample is held by the ten biggest clonotypes.

The rearranged segments are TRBV6-5 and TRBJ2-3, with 9 central nucleotides matching TRBD1. Sequencing was performed on PBMCs. This clonotype was obtained from a man between 18 and 29 years old in good health and CMV-seronegative. This receptor has the CDR3 CASSYIPGQGIDTQYF. The bases are TGTGCCAGCAGTTACATACCGGGACAGGGTATAGATACGCAGTATTTT.